The entry below describes one TCR beta chain. Germline CDR1 reads MNHNS; CDR2 reads SASEGT. With V trimmed by 0 bases and J by 1 base, 8 bases remained unmatched. There are 18 residues in the CDR3. This sample is drawn from a study of blood T cell repertoires in COVID-19. Whole-study context: Acute and convalescent COVID-19 samples came from the United States, Italy and Spain. PBMCs, B-cell-depleted T cells, or T cells provided the cDNA or gDNA that made up the material.

As originally analysed: Estimation of nucleated cell counts was performed using reference gene primer amplification. Clones were read by immunoSEQ multiplex PCR, and TCRdb kept only the in-frame ones, dropping some. V, J and clone size derive from that table, while D and trimming were established from the DNA sequence. The data contain around 150,000 clones, about 92% of them seen just once; the ten biggest clones take up roughly a sixth. This sequence joins TRBV6-1 and TRBJ2-7; 11 bases match TRBD2. The sequencing sample was made of peripheral blood. The clonotype originates from a man aged 55 to 70 with active or convalescent COVID-19. CDR3 loop: CASSEAAGTSGTSYEQYF. CDR3 bases: TGTGCCAGCAGTGAAGCTGCCGGGACTAGCGGAACTTCCTACGAGCAGTACTTC.